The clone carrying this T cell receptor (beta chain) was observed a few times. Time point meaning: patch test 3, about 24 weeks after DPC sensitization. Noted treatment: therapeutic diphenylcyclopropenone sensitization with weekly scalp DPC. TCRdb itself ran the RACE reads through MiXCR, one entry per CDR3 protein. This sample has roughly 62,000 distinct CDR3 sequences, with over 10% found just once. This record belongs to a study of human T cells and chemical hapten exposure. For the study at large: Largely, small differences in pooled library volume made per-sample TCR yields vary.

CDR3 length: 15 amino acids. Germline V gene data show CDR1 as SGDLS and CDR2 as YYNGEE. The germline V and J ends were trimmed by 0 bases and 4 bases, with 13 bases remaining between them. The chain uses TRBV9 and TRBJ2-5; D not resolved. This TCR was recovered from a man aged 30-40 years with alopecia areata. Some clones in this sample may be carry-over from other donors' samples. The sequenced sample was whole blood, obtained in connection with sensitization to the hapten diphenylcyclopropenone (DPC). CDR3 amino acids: CASSVAPRIRETQYF. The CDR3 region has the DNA TGTGCCAGCAGCGTAGCCCCACGGATTCGAGAGACCCAGTACTTC.